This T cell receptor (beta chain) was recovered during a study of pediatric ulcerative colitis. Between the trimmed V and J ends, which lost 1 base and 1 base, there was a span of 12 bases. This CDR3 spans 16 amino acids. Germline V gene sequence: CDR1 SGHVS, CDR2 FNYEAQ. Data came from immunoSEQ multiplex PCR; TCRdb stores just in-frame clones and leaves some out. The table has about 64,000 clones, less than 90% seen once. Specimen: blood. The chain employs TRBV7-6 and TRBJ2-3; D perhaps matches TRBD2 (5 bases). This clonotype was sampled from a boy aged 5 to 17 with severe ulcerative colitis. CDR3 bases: TGTGCCAGCAGCTTAGGCCACCGGGGAGGCACAGATACGCAGTATTTT. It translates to CASSLGHRGGTDTQYF.